This T cell receptor (beta chain) is from a study of CD8 T cells in ankylosing spondylitis (dated by TCRdb to 2015 to 2018). Some background on the complete study: The study profiled T cell receptor beta repertoires in healthy donors and ankylosing spondylitis patients to find disease-linked TCR variants. The whole study cohort included some 100 healthy donors and about two dozen ankylosing spondylitis patients. Peripheral blood was sampled, and synovial fluid was additionally collected from ankylosing spondylitis patients. What the research found in general, with its limitations: A TCR beta motif of 8 or 9 highly homologous amino acid variants appeared characteristic of blood from ankylosing spondylitis patients. Some motif variants were previously reported in synovial fluid and blood of reactive arthritis patients, suggesting common disease-initiation mechanisms. The disease-linked clones were reported to be significantly enriched in matched synovial fluid samples from ankylosing spondylitis patients. In peripheral blood, the disease-linked clones were found at relatively low frequencies and had a CD8+ phenotype.

This clonotype was detected ten times or more. The specificity of this receptor is unknown. No qualities accompany the bases; no much larger clone lies one base away. The listed sequencing device is Illumina HiSeq 2500. Quantitative 5'-RACE with molecular barcodes was the method used to prepare the TCR beta libraries. Turning to the authors' computational methods: To identify disease-linked TCR variants, a new computational method was used, one built on a probabilistic model of VDJ rearrangement. TCRdb redid the processing of the public reads, applying fastp at Q25 and MiXCR, and retained in-frame beta chains. Entries are consolidated by CDR3 protein sequence, retaining the most common genes and DNA. The V and J calls, along with clone size, are taken from TCRdb and not from the paper's own processing. This sample is represented by about 92,000 distinct CDR3 sequences; 8.8% of them were singletons. Approximately 4.6% of the sample is taken by the ten largest.

From the germline V gene, CDR1 is SNHLY and CDR2 is FYNNEI. The V end gives up 5 bases and the J end 7 bases, leaving 7 bases in the junction not matched to a gene. From cysteine to phenylalanine, the CDR3 is 13 amino acids long. Just the 39-base CDR3 DNA is kept, in frame starting at base 1. The TCR was taken from a male donor with ankylosing spondylitis or in good health (not recorded which). Material: blood, either unsorted or a sorted T cell fraction (not recorded which). The sequence is built from TRBV2 and TRBJ2-5, and 7 bases in between align with TRBD2. The CDR3 sequence is CASSMTSLGTQYF. The nucleotides are TGTGCCAGCAGTATGACTAGCCTGGGGACCCAGTACTTC.